Each of the 5 T cell receptor beta chains below was sequenced from the same sample in a study of T cells in Graves' hyperthyroidism and ophthalmopathy. RNA transcripts served as the template for amplifying TCR beta CDR3 regions. The TCR CDR3 first-round RT-PCR relied on the HTBI primer set. TCRdb called the multiplex PCR reads again in MiXCR, with one record for every CDR3 protein. Counted here are 300,000 to 500,000 distinct CDR3 sequences, 11% to 15% occurring once; the ten biggest clones make up 25% to 30%. Sequenced input: blood. The source of these receptors is a man between 50 and 59 years old with Graves' ophthalmopathy.

This clonotype came up many times. The chain carries TRBV20-1 and TRBJ2-4, with TRBD1 identical over 7 bases. The CDR3 has 14 amino acids. V was clipped by 6 bases and J by 0 bases; unmatched bases: 5. Germline V lookup: CDR1 DFQATT, CDR2 SNEGSKA (reference sequence). CDR3 region: CSAQPGGAKNIQYF. The CDR3 DNA reads as TGCAGTGCCCAACCAGGGGGAGCCAAAAACATTCAGTACTTC.

This clonotype was observed many times. V gene TRBV20-1 combines with J gene TRBJ2-7; TRBD1 agrees at 8 bases. Germline V gene lookup returns CDR1 DFQATT and CDR2 SNEGSKA (reference sequence). The V segment lost 8 bases and the J segment 6 bases; nucleotides outside the gene matches: 12. This CDR3 spans 13 amino acids. The CDR3 protein is CSPEDRDRREQYF. CDR3 sequence (DNA): TGCAGTCCCGAGGACAGGGATCGTCGCGAGCAGTACTTC.

There are a few counts of this clonotype. The chain uses TRBV20-1 and TRBJ1-3, with D perhaps matching TRBD1 (5 bases). Germline V lookup: CDR1 DFQATT, CDR2 SNEGSKA (reference sequence). The CDR3 runs to 14 residues. Trimming pared 4 bases from V and 1 base from J, leaving 11 bases between. CDR3 protein: CSANPGPSGNTIYF. For the CDR3, the DNA is TGCAGTGCTAACCCGGGACCGTCTGGAAACACCATATATTTT.

In this sample, this clonotype turned up many times. This chain connects TRBV12-5 to TRBJ2-5; 11 bases fit TRBD2. Germline trimming cut 9 bases from V and 4 bases from J; bases unmatched to any gene: 13. The CDR3 covers 16 residues. Germline CDR1 reads LGHNT; CDR2 reads FRNRAP. The CDR3, as DNA: TGTGCTAGAGCACGCCGGGAAACTAGCGGGAGAGAGACCCAGTACTTC. Amino acid sequence: CARARRETSGRETQYF.

This clonotype was found a few times. This chain connects TRBV20-1 to TRBJ2-5, with D hard to call. The CDR3 extends over 11 amino acids. V dropped 8 bases and J dropped 5 bases, with 12 bases sitting between them. Germline CDR1 reads DFQATT; CDR2 reads SNEGSKA (reference sequence). CDR3 bases: TGCAGTAATCTGGTTGGGGAGACCCAGTACTTC. Protein: CSNLVGETQYF.